This T cell receptor beta chain was sequenced in a study of breast tumors, draining lymph nodes, adjacent tissues. Broader study findings: Findings are consistent with lymph node origin and intratumoral expansion of most tumor T cells.

TCRdb itself ran the multiplex PCR reads through MiXCR, one entry per CDR3 protein. The sample lists approximately 130,000 distinct CDR3 sequences; approximately 21% were seen once. Germline V lookup: CDR1 ENHRY, CDR2 SYGVKD. The CDR3 runs to 14 residues. The V gene end was trimmed by 8 bases and the J gene end by 6 bases; junction bases not matched to a gene: 10. On this clonotype itself: Its cognate antigen is unknown. This may be a read error: a much more frequent sequence differs by one nucleotide.

Samples came from axillary lymph nodes draining the breast cancer. Sequenced: axillary lymph node tissue. The receptor was derived from a female donor with breast cancer. Some clones in this sample may be carry-over from other donors' samples. J is TRBJ1-5 and V is TRBV10-3, with TRBD1 matching over 7 bases. CDR3 DNA: TGTGCCATCGCGACAGGGACGGCCAGTCAGCCCCAGCATTTT. It yields the protein CAIATGTASQPQHF.